Below are 23 T cell receptor beta chains sequenced from a single sample in a study of shared clonotypes between healthy human individuals. Data came from immunoSEQ multiplex PCR; TCRdb stores just in-frame clones and leaves some out. In the table there are some 2,500,000 clones, 92% of which are singletons. The specimen was naive CD4+ T cells from PBMCs. Specified subset: CD45RA+ positively selected. These receptors were collected from a man aged 18 to 35 in good health. Some clones in this sample may be carry-over from other donors' samples.

The J gene is TRBJ1-2, the V gene TRBV28; TRBD1 aligns across 9 bases. The CDR3 runs 15 residues. Trimming took 2 bases from V and 7 from J; bases not matched to a gene: 8. Germline lookup yields CDR1 MDHEN and CDR2 SYDVKM. CDR3 DNA sequence: TGTGCCAGCAGTTTAAGTGGGACAGGGTCGGCTGGCTACACCTTC. This gives the protein CASSLSGTGSAGYTF.

This clone was detected once. V is TRBV14 and J is TRBJ2-7, with TRBD2 matching 7 bases. This CDR3 has 16 residues. The J segment lost 1 base and the V segment lost 4 bases, leaving 10 bases of the junction unmatched. Germline lookup yields CDR1 SGHDN and CDR2 FVKESK. Written as DNA, the CDR3 is TGTGCCAGCAGCCCAGTGACATGGCGGGAGTCCTACGAGCAGTACTTC. It is translated as CASSPVTWRESYEQYF.

The V gene is TRBV28, the J gene TRBJ2-2; D might be TRBD2 (6 bases). Germline-derived CDR1 and CDR2 are MDHEN and SYDVKM. CDR3 length: 13 amino acids. V was trimmed by 4 bases and J by 5 bases, leaving 8 bases between them. The CDR3 nucleotides are TGTGCCAGCAGTTGGAGGGAAACCGGGGAGCTGTTTTTT. Translation gives CASSWRETGELFF.

The chain recombines TRBV21-1 with TRBJ1-1; the D call of TRBD1 is as the table states it, not checked on the DNA. TRBV21-1 is classified as a pseudogene. There are 18 residues in the CDR3. CDR3 sequence reads: CASSKVRGGHPPGTEAFF. For the CDR3, the DNA is TGTGCCAGCAGCAAAGTCCGAGGGGGCCACCCTCCCGGCACTGAAGCTTTCTTT.

This clone has just a few counts. The rearrangement links TRBV19 to TRBJ2-7, with 10 bases aligning to TRBD2. This CDR3 comprises 15 residues. The J segment lost 6 bases and the V segment lost 2 bases, leaving 7 bases of the junction unmatched. The germline V gene encodes CDR1 LNHDA and CDR2 SQIVND (reference sequence). The CDR3 is CASSIILAGSGEQYF. In DNA, the CDR3 is TGTGCCAGTAGTATAATACTAGCGGGGTCAGGCGAGCAGTACTTC.

This clone was detected only a few times. This chain uses TRBV5-8 with TRBJ1-5, with a possible D match to TRBD1 (6 bases). V lost 4 bases and J 4 bases, leaving 9 bases between the germline ends. Germline CDR1 SGHTS, CDR2 YDEGEE. This CDR3 spans 13 amino acids. CDR3 DNA: TGTGCCAGCAGCCATGACAGGAATCAGCCCCAGCATTTT. Translation: CASSHDRNQPQHF.

This clone showed up just once. The chain links TRBV6-1 to TRBJ2-7; the match to TRBD1 covers 7 bases. The CDR3 consists of 15 residues. V lost 7 bases to trimming and J lost 3 bases; unmatched junction nucleotides: 12. Germline V gives CDR1 MNHNS, CDR2 SASEGT. The CDR3 DNA sequence: TGTGCCAGCACTATCGGACAGGTTAGCATCTACGAGCAGTACTTC. Translated: CASTIGQVSIYEQYF.

This clone was seen once. This chain connects TRBV19 to TRBJ1-2, with TRBD1 matching over 7 bases. Trimming cost V 5 bases and J 2 bases; bases outside gene matches: 2. CDR3 size: 13 residues. Looked up from germline, CDR1 is LNHDA and CDR2 is SQIVND (reference sequence). CDR3 bases: TGTGCCAGTAGTTGGGACAGAAACTATGGCTACACCTTC. Its protein is CASSWDRNYGYTF. The complete variable domain, with remaining parts taken from reference TRBV19 and TRBJ1-2, reads DGGITQSPKYLFRKEGQNVTLSCEQNLNHDAMYWYRQDPGQGLRLIYYSQIVNDFQKGDIAEGYSVSREKKESFPLTVTSAQKNPTAFYLCASSWDRNYGYTFGSGTRLTVV.

The chain joins TRBV7-2 to TRBJ2-1; D uncertain. The germline CDR1 and CDR2 sequences are SGHTA and FQGNSA. This CDR3 has 12 amino acids. V lost 0 bases, J lost 10 bases, and 7 bases lay in between. The CDR3 region has the DNA TGTGCCAGCAGCTTAGCACCCGGGGAGCAGTTCTTC. This encodes CASSLAPGEQFF.

CDR3 in DNA: TGTGCCAGCGACCATGCCATCAGTCGGCCCCAGCATTTT. Residues: CASDHAISRPQHF. V is TRBV28 and J is TRBJ1-5; the D is unclear. CDR3 length equals 13 residues. V was cut by 8 bases and J by 9 bases, with 17 bases left in between. Germline CDR1 is MDHEN and CDR2 is SYDVKM.

The J gene is TRBJ2-1, the V gene TRBV27, with 11 positions matching TRBD2. Germline CDR1 reads MNHEY; CDR2 reads SMNVEV (reference sequence). CDR3 length: 17 residues. V shed 6 bases, J shed 12 bases, and the junction held 19 bases outside the gene matches. The CDR3, as DNA: TGTGCCAGCAGCCCTCCCGGGACTAGCGGTTACAATGAGCGGCAGTTCTTC. Amino acids: CASSPPGTSGYNERQFF.

The chain is built from TRBV5-4 and TRBJ2-5, with 9 bases fitting TRBD2. This CDR3 contains 16 residues. CDR1 is SGHNT, CDR2 YYREEE, per germline (reference sequence). With 0 bases clipped from V and 6 bases from J, the junction kept 9 bases outside the gene matches. The CDR3 coding sequence is TGTGCCAGCAGCTTGGTTAGCGGGAGAGGTTCGAAGACCCAGTACTTC. This translates into CASSLVSGRGSKTQYF. Full variable domain (rest looked up from reference TRBV5-4 and TRBJ2-5): ETGVTQSPTHLIKTRGQQVTLRCSSQSGHNTVSWYQQALGQGPQFIFQYYREEENGRGNFPPRFSGLQFPNYSSELNVNALELDDSALYLCASSLVSGRGSKTQYFGPGTRLLVL.

This clone has just one count. The V gene is TRBV4-2, the J gene TRBJ2-3; 9 bases map to TRBD2. CDR1 LGHNA and CDR2 YNFKEQ come from the germline V gene. CDR3 size: 21 residues. Unmatched junction bases numbered 20, after V lost 0 bases and J lost 4 bases. CDR3 bases: TGTGCCAGCAGCCAAGATATTTGGTATGGCGGGAGGGCCCAAGTGGCAGATACGCAGTATTTT. Amino acids: CASSQDIWYGGRAQVADTQYF.

The CDR3 reads CASSPHPGQGGHIQYF. The CDR3 DNA sequence: TGTGCCAGCAGCCCCCACCCGGGACAGGGAGGTCACATTCAGTACTTC. V usage is TRBV7-9 and J usage is TRBJ2-4; 9 nucleotides line up with TRBD1. CDR3 length: 16 residues. Germline V CDR1 and CDR2: SEHNR, FQNEAQ (reference sequence). Trimming removed 5 bases from V and 8 bases from J; junction bases left unmatched: 13.

The chain employs TRBV5-1 and TRBJ1-5; a weak D match, TRBD1 (5 bases). V lost 4 bases and J 1 base, leaving 15 bases between the germline ends. The CDR3 loop spans 16 amino acids. The germline V gene encodes CDR1 SGHRS and CDR2 YFSETQ. The CDR3 DNA reads TGCGCCAGCAGCCCCTCTGGGGGGAGAAGCAATCAGCCCCAGCATTTT. Translation gives CASSPSGGRSNQPQHF.

The J gene is TRBJ1-2, the V gene TRBV5-4; D is undetermined. Trimming left V 4 bases short and J 8 bases short, with 12 bases between. The CDR3 loop spans 12 amino acids. Germline V gene sequence: CDR1 SGHNT, CDR2 YYREEE (reference sequence). In DNA form, the CDR3 reads TGTGCCAGCAGCCCCCGGAACAAGGGCTACACCTTC. Protein product: CASSPRNKGYTF.

This chain links TRBV30 with TRBJ2-7, with TRBD1 identical over 7 bases. The trim removed 3 bases at V and 1 base at J, leaving 27 bases unmatched. The length of the CDR3 is 21 residues. Germline CDR1 reads GTSNPN; CDR2 reads SVGIG (reference sequence). This chain's CDR3 is CAWSSIKRDRDRPALSYEQYF. The DNA for the CDR3 is TGTGCCTGGAGCTCAATAAAGAGGGACAGAGACAGGCCTGCTTTATCCTACGAGCAGTACTTC.

This rearrangement joins TRBV18 to TRBJ1-1, with a possible D match to TRBD1 (6 bases). CDR1 is KGHSH, CDR2 LQKENI, per germline. CDR3 length: 16 residues. The V end was cut by 4 bases, the J end by 2 bases, with 17 bases between. The CDR3 nucleotides read TGTGCCAGCTCACTATTGATTGGACAGACTAACACTGAAGCTTTCTTT. It yields the protein CASSLLIGQTNTEAFF.

The V call is TRBV9, the J call TRBJ2-7; D is uncertain. This CDR3 contains 14 residues. CDR1 is SGDLS and CDR2 is YYNGEE in the germline V gene. V was clipped by 0 bases and J by 0 bases, with 7 bases between them. CDR3 nucleotide sequence: TGTGCCAGCAGCGTAGAAGTCTACTCCTACGAGCAGTACTTC. This encodes CASSVEVYSYEQYF.

V is TRBV14 and J is TRBJ2-7; 12 bases map to TRBD2. CDR3 length: 15 amino acids. Germline V gene lookup returns CDR1 SGHDN and CDR2 FVKESK. V was clipped by 3 bases and J by 6 bases; unmatched bases: 6. CDR3 loop: CASSQGTSGFGEQYF. DNA for the CDR3: TGTGCCAGCAGCCAGGGGACTAGCGGGTTTGGCGAGCAGTACTTC.

The chain uses TRBV5-1 and TRBJ2-5; 10 bases fit TRBD1. Germline V gene sequence: CDR1 SGHRS, CDR2 YFSETQ. CDR3 length equals 17 residues. The trim removed 2 bases at V and 5 bases at J, leaving 12 bases unmatched. The CDR3: CASSFPDRGSSRETQYF. Here the CDR3 DNA reads TGCGCCAGCAGCTTTCCGGACAGGGGGTCCTCTCGGGAGACCCAGTACTTC.

A word on this clone: The junction differs from germline at one of its ends, possibly a read error. The rearrangement links TRBV9 to TRBJ2-3; 9 nucleotides match TRBD2. The CDR3 extends over 15 amino acids. Looked up from germline, CDR1 is SGDLS and CDR2 is YYNGEE. CDR3 coding DNA: TGTGCCAGCAGCTTAAGTAGCGGGAGCATAGATACGCAGTATTTT. It is translated as CASSLSSGSIDTQYF.

The rearrangement uses TRBV5-4 and TRBJ2-1, with 13 bases fitting TRBD2. From germline, CDR1 is SGHNT and CDR2 YYREEE (reference sequence). The CDR3 runs to 16 residues. V lost 4 bases, J lost 6 bases, and 7 bases stayed unmatched. CDR3 sequence reads: CASSARTSGSGNEQFF. The CDR3 DNA is TGTGCCAGCAGCGCCAGGACTAGCGGGAGCGGCAATGAGCAGTTCTTC.